The T cell receptor beta chain under discussion was sequenced for a study of blood T cell repertoires in COVID-19. Whole-study context: Sites across the United States, Italy and Spain contributed samples from acute and convalescent COVID-19. T cells, B-cell-depleted T cells, or PBMCs provided the cDNA or gDNA that served as material.

The ends lost 5 bases at V and 8 bases at J; junction bases unmatched: 14. The CDR3 contains 16 residues. Germline CDR1 reads MDHEN; CDR2 reads SYDVKM. As handled by the study authors: Researchers report that nucleated cell counts were estimated from reference gene primer amplification. Assay: immunoSEQ multiplex PCR; the TCRdb copy retains only in-frame clones and omits some. V and J calls and clone size are those listed in that table; D and trimming were worked out from the DNA. Seen here are about 160,000 clones, approximately 86% observed once, and the top ten hold approximately 0.5%. Seattle patients were enrolled while actively infected and followed longitudinally.

The sample consisted of peripheral blood. V gene TRBV28 combines with J gene TRBJ1-2; 10 bases are a match to TRBD1. The source of this sequence is a man aged 55 to 69 with COVID-19, enrolled during active disease. CDR3: CASSNPWDRGGRGYTF. In nucleotides, the CDR3 is TGTGCCAGCAGTAACCCGTGGGACAGGGGTGGACGCGGCTACACCTTC.